In this sample, the clone carrying this T cell receptor (beta chain) turned up a few times. Its specificity is unknown. The Oncomine TCR Beta short-read assay sequenced DNA from cultured CD4+ T cells. From cultured CD4+ T cells, genomic DNA was extracted. Each CDR3 protein gets one entry after TCRdb re-called the PCR reads with MiXCR. The sample contains about 8,000 distinct CDR3 sequences, 36% of which appear only once. Germline assignment: CDR1 LNHNV and CDR2 YYDKDF (reference sequence). This CDR3 has 12 amino acids. Trimming took off 1 base at V and 7 bases at J, with 4 bases between the two ends. This record comes from a study of vaccination and CD4 T cells after COVID-19. At the level of the study: Researchers treated cells with overlapping spike peptides taken from SARS-CoV-2, HCoV-NL63, HCoV-OC43 and HCoV-229E. Points from the study as a whole: SARS-CoV-2-reactive clonotypes rose nonsignificantly, with the median going from approximately 21 to 40.

This sample's treatment: approximately 10-day PBMC culture with coronavirus spike peptide pools or control peptides (ViraFEST assay). These CD4+ T cells came from an unexposed donor, sampled before the COVID-19 pandemic (2011-2018). Cell supply allowing, SARS-CoV-2 S/N and four cold-coronavirus spikes probed unexposed-donor CD4+ T cells. The chain has TRBV15 and TRBJ2-2; D is ambiguous. Input material: CD4+ T cells from blood, cultured in vitro. This TCR derives from a human donor in good health. In nucleotides, the CDR3 is TGTGCCACCAGCAGAGTGGGCGGGGAGCTGTTTTTT. This codes for CATSRVGGELFF.